These 29 T cell receptor beta chains came from one sample sequenced in a study of T-cell reconstitution after alpha-beta-depleted transplantation in children. The TCRbeta library was prepared with unique molecular identifiers. MiXCR, applied by TCRdb to the PCR reads, yields one record per CDR3 protein. The table shows about 20,000 distinct CDR3 sequences, with over 10% occurring only once. The sequences come from PBMCs, mostly from graft donor cells, collected 60 days after TCRalphabeta/CD19-depleted stem cell transplant. These receptors all stem from a female patient aged 2-9 years who had a stem cell transplant for congenital amegakaryocytic thrombocytopenia, so the T cells may come from the graft donor.

V gene TRBV30 combines with J gene TRBJ1-5, with D tentatively TRBD1 (5 bases). V was shortened by 0 bases and J by 2 bases, with 8 bases between the two germline ends. The CDR3 runs to 14 residues. CDR1 is GTSNPN, CDR2 SVGIG, per germline (reference sequence). The CDR3 nucleotides are TGTGCCTGGAGTGTACAGGAAGGCAATCAGCCCCAGCATTTT. Encoded protein: CAWSVQEGNQPQHF.

At least ten counts were recorded for this clonotype. This chain uses TRBV5-4 with TRBJ2-5; 10 bases align to TRBD2. The CDR3 has 15 residues. Germline V CDR1 and CDR2: SGHNT, YYREEE (reference sequence). V trimming: 4 bases; J trimming: 4 bases; junction bases outside the gene matches: 7. The CDR3 DNA reads as TGTGCCAGCAGCCCTCGGACTAGCGGCCCAGAGACCCAGTACTTC. This translates into CASSPRTSGPETQYF.

This clonotype was picked up a small number of times. The rearrangement links TRBV20-1 to TRBJ2-1; D unclear. V dropped 2 bases and J dropped 6 bases, with 5 bases sitting between them. CDR3 length: 11 residues. Per germline, CDR1 DFQATT and CDR2 SNEGSKA (reference sequence). The CDR3 sequence: CSARLVNEQFF. CDR3 nucleotide sequence: TGCAGTGCTAGACTAGTCAATGAGCAGTTCTTC.

This clonotype was recorded at least ten times. This chain uses TRBV20-1 with TRBJ1-5; D uncertain. The CDR3 totals 12 residues. Looked up from germline, CDR1 is DFQATT and CDR2 is SNEGSKA (reference sequence). Trimming cost V 6 bases and J 4 bases, with 10 bases left between them. The CDR3 protein is CSARFRNQPQHF. CDR3 bases: TGCAGTGCCCGCTTTAGGAATCAGCCCCAGCATTTT.

This clonotype was recorded at least ten times. The chain carries TRBV28 and TRBJ2-2; the D call may be TRBD1 or TRBD2 (5 bases each). The CDR3 is 14 amino acids. Deletions cut 1 base from V and 8 bases from J, with 11 bases between. The germline V gene encodes CDR1 MDHEN and CDR2 SYDVKM. The CDR3 DNA follows: TGTGCCAGCAGTTTATTTGGGGGTTCGGGGGAGCTGTTTTTT. It specifies CASSLFGGSGELFF.

This clonotype appeared many times. V and J are TRBV5-1 and TRBJ2-7, with 10 positions matching TRBD1. The CDR3 is 15 residues long. The J segment lost 3 bases and the V segment lost 4 bases, leaving 7 bases of the junction unmatched. Germline values: CDR1 SGHRS, CDR2 YFSETQ. The CDR3 region is CASSDRDRGFYEQYF. CDR3 nucleotide sequence: TGCGCCAGCAGCGACCGGGACAGGGGTTTCTACGAGCAGTACTTC.

This clonotype was counted ten times or more. V gene TRBV10-3 combines with J gene TRBJ2-7, with 7 bases lining up with TRBD2. The germline V gene has CDR1 ENHRY and CDR2 SYGVKD. The CDR3 runs to 13 residues. The ends lost 8 bases at V and 1 base at J; junction bases unmatched: 5. In DNA, the CDR3 is TGTGCCATCTCCTCTAGCGGATCCTACGAGCAGTACTTC. It translates to CAISSSGSYEQYF.

This clonotype was found many times. The genes are TRBV2 and TRBJ1-3; possibly TRBD1 for D (5 bases). Deletions cut 8 bases from V and 0 bases from J, with 14 bases between. CDR3 length: 15 amino acids. Germline V CDR1 and CDR2: SNHLY, FYNNEI. The CDR3: CASSGDVRSGNTIYF. The CDR3 coding sequence is TGTGCCAGCTCTGGGGACGTACGCTCTGGAAACACCATATATTTT.

This clonotype was counted at least ten times. The chain recombines TRBV29-1 with TRBJ2-1; 13 nucleotides line up with TRBD2. Germline trimming cut 7 bases from V and 3 bases from J; bases unmatched to any gene: 6. CDR1 and CDR2 (germline): SQVTM, ANQGSEA. The CDR3 totals 15 residues. Here the CDR3 reads CSARGLAGIYNEQFF. DNA of the CDR3: TGCAGCGCCCGGGGACTAGCGGGGATCTACAATGAGCAGTTCTTC.

This clonotype was picked up a small number of times. This chain connects TRBV12-3 or TRBV12-4 to TRBJ2-7; D perhaps matches TRBD2 (5 bases). The CDR3 is 13 amino acids. V lost 7 bases, J lost 1 base, and 11 bases lay in between. DNA for the CDR3: TGTGCCAGCACCCAGCGGTTTTCCTACGAGCAGTACTTC. It codes for CASTQRFSYEQYF.

This clonotype has a single count. V is TRBV18 and J is TRBJ2-6; a weak D match, TRBD1 (6 bases). Germline assignment: CDR1 KGHSH and CDR2 LQKENI. This CDR3 region has 17 residues. Trimming removed 5 bases from V and 0 bases from J, with 14 bases in between. CDR3 region: CASSSTGWPSGANVLTF. CDR3 DNA sequence: TGTGCCAGCTCATCGACAGGTTGGCCCTCTGGGGCCAACGTCCTGACTTTC.

This clonotype is medium-sized. V usage is TRBV20-1 and J usage is TRBJ1-2, with TRBD1 as a possible D gene (6 bases). Germline lookup yields CDR1 DFQATT and CDR2 SNEGSKA (reference sequence). V shed 0 bases and J shed 8 bases, with 13 bases lying between them. The CDR3 length is 13 residues. The CDR3, as DNA: TGCAGTGCTAGAGATGAAGGGGGGGCCGGCTACACCTTC. Its protein is CSARDEGGAGYTF.

This clonotype was picked up many times. The V and J genes are TRBV12-3 or TRBV12-4 and TRBJ1-5; D not resolved. This CDR3 region has 18 residues. V was cut by 6 bases and J by 10 bases, with 31 bases left in between. The CDR3 DNA is TGTGCCAGCAGCCGACCGGGTGAAGGTGGGTTTCGTATCAGCCCCCAGCATTTT. Translation: CASSRPGEGGFRISPQHF.

This clonotype was found many times. J is TRBJ2-3 and V is TRBV5-6, with 7 positions matching TRBD2. Trimming removed 4 bases from V and 0 bases from J; junction bases left unmatched: 8. The CDR3 is 16 residues long. Germline V gene sequence: CDR1 SGHDT, CDR2 YYEEEE. CDR3 DNA sequence: TGTGCCAGCAGCGCACTAGCGCAAACTAGCACAGATACGCAGTATTTT. It encodes CASSALAQTSTDTQYF.

The chain has TRBV27 and TRBJ2-1, with TRBD1 identical over 8 bases. Germline CDR1 MNHEY, CDR2 SMNVEV (reference sequence). After removal of 5 bases from V and 1 base from J, the junction contained 16 bases not matched to a gene. This CDR3 is 19 amino acids long. CDR3: CASSLARTGLTRSYNEQFF. In DNA form, the CDR3 reads TGTGCCAGCAGTCTAGCAAGGACAGGGTTGACCCGTTCCTACAATGAGCAGTTCTTC.

The CDR3 sequence: CASSFLASERSEQFF. The CDR3 DNA is TGTGCCAGCAGCTTCCTAGCAAGTGAACGCAGTGAGCAGTTCTTC. The gene calls are TRBV7-9 and TRBJ2-1; perhaps TRBD2 as D (5 bases). The CDR3 has 15 residues. CDR1 and CDR2 (germline): SEHNR, FQNEAQ (reference sequence). The germline V and J ends were trimmed by 3 bases and 9 bases, with 18 bases remaining between them.

This clonotype was detected ten times or more. The genes are TRBV7-9 and TRBJ2-5, with D unresolved. CDR1 SEHNR and CDR2 FQNEAQ come from the germline V gene (reference sequence). CDR3 length equals 12 residues. V dropped 1 base and J dropped 5 bases, with 5 bases sitting between them. CDR3 in DNA: TGTGCCAGCAGCTTAGAGGCTGAGACCCAGTACTTC. Translated: CASSLEAETQYF.

The V gene is TRBV20-1, the J gene TRBJ2-7; D might be TRBD1 or TRBD2, each matching 6 bases. The germline V gene has CDR1 DFQATT and CDR2 SNEGSKA (reference sequence). With 3 bases removed from V and 7 bases from J, the gap between germline ends came to 22 bases. The CDR3 contains 15 residues. In nucleotides, the CDR3 is TGCAGTGCTAGGGTCCGATCATCGGGGGCCCAGGAGCAGTACTTC. Its protein product is CSARVRSSGAQEQYF.

Only a few counts were recorded for this clonotype. The chain carries TRBV5-1 and TRBJ1-1, with D unresolved. The CDR3 runs to 11 residues. Per the germline V gene, CDR1 is SGHRS and CDR2 is YFSETQ. Trimming took off 5 bases at V and 10 bases at J, with 12 bases between the two ends. This CDR3 reads CASRTMGAAFF. The DNA for the CDR3 is TGCGCCAGCAGAACTATGGGAGCAGCTTTCTTT.

In its sample, this clonotype was seen many times. V is TRBV2 and J is TRBJ1-1; D perhaps matches TRBD1 (5 bases). Germline CDR1 is SNHLY and CDR2 is FYNNEI. The CDR3 is 13 residues long. V lost 10 bases and J lost 3, with 15 bases in between. CDR3 DNA: TGTGCCACACCGCAGGGTTGGGACACTGAAGCTTTCTTT. Its protein product is CATPQGWDTEAFF.

This clonotype has a count of ten or more. The chain recombines TRBV5-1 with TRBJ2-1, with TRBD2 matching 9 bases. This CDR3 comprises 13 residues. Germline V gene sequence: CDR1 SGHRS, CDR2 YFSETQ. The junction had 4 bases not matched to a gene; V was cut back by 5 bases and J by 7 bases. CDR3 sequence: CASRVSGSNEQFF. In DNA, the CDR3 is TGCGCCAGCAGGGTTAGCGGGAGTAATGAGCAGTTCTTC.

The sample holds many counts of this clonotype. This chain connects TRBV18 to TRBJ1-5; D is unclear. The length of the CDR3 is 13 residues. Germline V gene lookup returns CDR1 KGHSH and CDR2 LQKENI. V was clipped by 2 bases and J by 4 bases, with 6 bases between them. The CDR3 reads CASSPGRNQPQHF. The CDR3 region has the DNA TGTGCCAGCTCACCAGGCCGGAATCAGCCCCAGCATTTT.

This clonotype was seen ten or more times. The J gene is TRBJ2-7, the V gene TRBV29-1; either TRBD1 or TRBD2 may fit D (5 bases each). V was cut by 6 bases and J by 5 bases, with 11 bases left in between. This CDR3 is 11 amino acids long. CDR1 and CDR2 from the germline V gene are SQVTM and ANQGSEA. DNA for the CDR3: TGCAGCGTAAGAGGGACCCACGAGCAGTACTTC. Amino acids: CSVRGTHEQYF.

There are many counts of this clonotype. The chain has TRBV3-1 and TRBJ2-2, with D possibly being TRBD2 (6 bases). Per germline, CDR1 LGHDT and CDR2 YNNKEL (reference sequence). V dropped 1 base and J dropped 5 bases, with 11 bases sitting between them. This CDR3 comprises 15 residues. CDR3 bases: TGTGCCAGCAGCCAAGCGGGACTCAGAACCGGGGAGCTGTTTTTT. This sequence encodes CASSQAGLRTGELFF.

Many counts were recorded for this clonotype. V gene TRBV29-1 combines with J gene TRBJ2-3; 12 nucleotides agree with TRBD2. The CDR3 is 15 residues long. V shed 5 bases, J shed 4 bases, and the junction held 7 bases outside the gene matches. Germline V gene data show CDR1 as SQVTM and CDR2 as ANQGSEA. This chain's CDR3 is CSVHRLAGASDTQYF. Here the CDR3 DNA reads TGCAGCGTTCACCGACTAGCGGGAGCTTCAGATACGCAGTATTTT.

This clonotype was seen ten or more times. This chain connects TRBV10-2 to TRBJ2-3; 11 bases map to TRBD2. Germline CDR1 WSHSY, CDR2 SAAADI. Trimming at V came to 6 bases and at J to 0 bases, leaving 11 bases not matched to a gene. The CDR3 consists of 18 residues. The CDR3 sequence: CASSVPGLAAASTDTQYF. The DNA of the CDR3 is TGCGCCAGCAGCGTCCCGGGACTAGCGGCCGCTAGCACAGATACGCAGTATTTT.

This clonotype was recorded at least ten times. The chain recombines TRBV4-2 with TRBJ1-5; D may be TRBD1 (6 bases). The germline gives CDR1 LGHNA, CDR2 YNFKEQ. Trimming removed 3 bases from V and 5 bases from J, with 14 bases in between. CDR3 length: 15 residues. The CDR3 nucleotides are TGTGCCAGCAGCCAGGACGGGCAGGGGTATCAGCCCCAGCATTTT. Translated, it gives CASSQDGQGYQPQHF.

The rearrangement joins TRBV30 to TRBJ2-7; 12 bases agree with TRBD2. Germline trimming cut 4 bases from V and 3 bases from J; bases unmatched to any gene: 10. Germline values: CDR1 GTSNPN, CDR2 SVGIG (reference sequence). This CDR3 comprises 16 residues. The CDR3 DNA follows: TGTGCCTGGAACGTCAAAAGACTAGCGGGGGACTACGAGCAGTACTTC. Protein: CAWNVKRLAGDYEQYF.

This clonotype was seen only a few times. The chain employs TRBV6-2 or TRBV6-3 and TRBJ2-1; the D gene is possibly TRBD2 (5 bases). This CDR3 is built from 15 residues. The germline V gene encodes CDR1 MNHEY and CDR2 SVGEGT. V lost 1 base, J lost 5 bases, and 12 bases lay in between. The CDR3: CASSYWGNGNNEQFF. The CDR3 nucleotides read TGTGCCAGCAGTTACTGGGGAAACGGGAACAATGAGCAGTTCTTC.